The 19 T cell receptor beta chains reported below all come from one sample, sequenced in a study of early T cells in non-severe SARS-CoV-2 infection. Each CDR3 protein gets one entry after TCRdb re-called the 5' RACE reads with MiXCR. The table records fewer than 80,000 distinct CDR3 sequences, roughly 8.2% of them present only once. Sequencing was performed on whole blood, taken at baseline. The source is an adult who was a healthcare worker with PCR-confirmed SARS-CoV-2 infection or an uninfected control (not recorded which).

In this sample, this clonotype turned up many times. In DNA form, the CDR3 reads TGCGCCAGCAGCTGGCGGCTAGCGGGAGACGTGCCAGATACGCAGTATTTT. Translated: CASSWRLAGDVPDTQYF. The J gene is TRBJ2-3, the V gene TRBV5-1; TRBD2 agrees at 10 bases. Germline CDR1 reads SGHRS; CDR2 reads YFSETQ. This CDR3 is built from 17 residues. The J segment lost 4 bases and the V segment lost 3 bases, leaving 11 bases of the junction unmatched.

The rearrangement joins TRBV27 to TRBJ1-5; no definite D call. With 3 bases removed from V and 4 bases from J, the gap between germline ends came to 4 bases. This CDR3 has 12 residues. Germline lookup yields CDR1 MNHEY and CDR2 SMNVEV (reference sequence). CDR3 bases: TGTGCCAGCAGTTTCCTTAATCAGCCCCAGCATTTT. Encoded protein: CASSFLNQPQHF.

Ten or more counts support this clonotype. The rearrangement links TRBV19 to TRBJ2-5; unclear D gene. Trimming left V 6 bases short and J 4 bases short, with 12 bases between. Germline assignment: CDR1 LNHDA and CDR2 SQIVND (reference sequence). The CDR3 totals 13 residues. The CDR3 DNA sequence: TGTGCCAGTAGCGGAGCGCGATCAGAGACCCAGTACTTC. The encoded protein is CASSGARSETQYF.

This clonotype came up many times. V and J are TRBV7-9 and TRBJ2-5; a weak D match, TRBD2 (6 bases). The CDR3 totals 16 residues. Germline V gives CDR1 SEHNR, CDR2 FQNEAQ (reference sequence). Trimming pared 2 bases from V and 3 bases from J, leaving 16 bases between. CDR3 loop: CASSLIRGSYEETQYF. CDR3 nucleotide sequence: TGTGCCAGCAGCTTAATTCGGGGGAGTTACGAAGAGACCCAGTACTTC.

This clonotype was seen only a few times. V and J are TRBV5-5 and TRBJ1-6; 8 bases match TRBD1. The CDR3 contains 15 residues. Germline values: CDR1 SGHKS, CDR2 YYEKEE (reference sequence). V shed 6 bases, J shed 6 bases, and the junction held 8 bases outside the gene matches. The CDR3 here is CASTLPGGLNSPLHF. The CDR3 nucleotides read TGTGCCAGCACCCTCCCAGGGGGCCTTAATTCACCCCTCCACTTT.

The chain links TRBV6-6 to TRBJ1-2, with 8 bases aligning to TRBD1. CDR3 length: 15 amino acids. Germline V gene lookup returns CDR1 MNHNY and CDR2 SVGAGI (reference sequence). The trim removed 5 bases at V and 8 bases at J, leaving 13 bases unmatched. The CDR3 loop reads CASSKRQGLDGGYTF. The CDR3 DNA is TGTGCCAGCAGTAAAAGACAGGGGTTAGACGGCGGCTACACCTTC.

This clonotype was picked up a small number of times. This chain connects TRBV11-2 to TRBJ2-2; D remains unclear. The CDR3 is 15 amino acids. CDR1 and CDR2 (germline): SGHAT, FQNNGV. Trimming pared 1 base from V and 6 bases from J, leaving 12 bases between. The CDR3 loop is CASSLGQLQAGELFF. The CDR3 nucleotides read TGTGCCAGCAGCTTAGGTCAATTGCAGGCCGGGGAGCTGTTTTTT.

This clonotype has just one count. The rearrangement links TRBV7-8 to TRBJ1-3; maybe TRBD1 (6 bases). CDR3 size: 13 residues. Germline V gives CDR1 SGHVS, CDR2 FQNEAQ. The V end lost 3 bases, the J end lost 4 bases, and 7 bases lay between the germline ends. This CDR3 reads CASSFTGGNTIYF. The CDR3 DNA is TGTGCCAGCAGCTTTACAGGGGGAAACACCATATATTTT.

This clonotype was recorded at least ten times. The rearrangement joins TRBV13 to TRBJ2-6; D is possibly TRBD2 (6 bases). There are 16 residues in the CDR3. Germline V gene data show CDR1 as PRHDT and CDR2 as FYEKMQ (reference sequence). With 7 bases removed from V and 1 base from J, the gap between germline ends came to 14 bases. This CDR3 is CASNTPAGSGANVLTF. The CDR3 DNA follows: TGTGCCAGCAACACTCCGGCGGGGTCTGGGGCCAACGTCCTGACTTTC.

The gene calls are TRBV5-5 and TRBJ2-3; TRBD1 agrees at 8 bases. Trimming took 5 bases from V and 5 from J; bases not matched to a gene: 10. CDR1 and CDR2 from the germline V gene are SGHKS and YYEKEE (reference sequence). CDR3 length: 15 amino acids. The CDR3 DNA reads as TGTGCCAGCAGACTTTTCAGGGGGCATGAAGATACGCAGTATTTT. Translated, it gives CASRLFRGHEDTQYF.

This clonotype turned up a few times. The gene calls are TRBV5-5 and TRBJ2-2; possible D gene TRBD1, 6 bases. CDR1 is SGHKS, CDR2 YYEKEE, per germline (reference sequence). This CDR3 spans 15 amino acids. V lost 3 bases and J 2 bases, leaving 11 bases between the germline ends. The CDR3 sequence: CASSSRTVNTGELFF. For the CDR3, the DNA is TGTGCCAGCAGCTCCCGGACAGTAAACACCGGGGAGCTGTTTTTT.

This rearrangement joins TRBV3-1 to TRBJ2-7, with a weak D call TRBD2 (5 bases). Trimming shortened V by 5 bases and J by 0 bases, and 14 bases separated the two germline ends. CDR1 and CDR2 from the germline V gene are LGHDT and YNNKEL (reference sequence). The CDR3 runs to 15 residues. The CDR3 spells CASSESGGGSYEQYF. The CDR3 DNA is TGTGCCAGCAGCGAGTCGGGCGGAGGCTCCTACGAGCAGTACTTC.

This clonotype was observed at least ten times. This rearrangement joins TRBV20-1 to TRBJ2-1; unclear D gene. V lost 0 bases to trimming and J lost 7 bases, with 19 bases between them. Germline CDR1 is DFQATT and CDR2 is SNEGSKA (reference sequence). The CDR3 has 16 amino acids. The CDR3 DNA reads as TGCAGTGCTAGAGATCGGGCCGGTTTGGCTACGAATGAGCAGTTCTTC. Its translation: CSARDRAGLATNEQFF.

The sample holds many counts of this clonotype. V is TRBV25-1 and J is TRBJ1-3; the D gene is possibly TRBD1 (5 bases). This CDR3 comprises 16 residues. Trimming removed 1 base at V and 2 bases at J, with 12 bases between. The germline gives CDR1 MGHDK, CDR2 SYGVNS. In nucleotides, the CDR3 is TGTGCCAGCAGTGAATGGGGGGGTTCTCCTGGAAACACCATATATTTT. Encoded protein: CASSEWGGSPGNTIYF. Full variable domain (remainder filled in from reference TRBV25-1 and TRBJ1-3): EADIYQTPRYLVIGTGKKITLECSQTMGHDKMYWYQQDPGMELHLIHYSYGVNSTEKGDLSSESTVSRIRTEHFPLTLESARPSHTSQYLCASSEWGGSPGNTIYFGEGSWLTVV.

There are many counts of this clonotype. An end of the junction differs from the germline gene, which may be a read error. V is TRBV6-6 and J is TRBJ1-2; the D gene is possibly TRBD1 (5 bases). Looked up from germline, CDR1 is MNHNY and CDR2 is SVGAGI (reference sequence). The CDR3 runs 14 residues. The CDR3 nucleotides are TGTGCCAGCAGCTACTCGACGGACACATATGGCTACACCTTC. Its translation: CASSYSTDTYGYTF.

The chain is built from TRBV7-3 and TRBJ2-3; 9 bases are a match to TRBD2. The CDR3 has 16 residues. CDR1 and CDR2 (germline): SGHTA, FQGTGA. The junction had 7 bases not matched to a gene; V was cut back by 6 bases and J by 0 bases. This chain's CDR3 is CASSRVAGVSTDTQYF. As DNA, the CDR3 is TGTGCCAGCAGTCGAGTAGCGGGAGTTAGCACAGATACGCAGTATTTT.

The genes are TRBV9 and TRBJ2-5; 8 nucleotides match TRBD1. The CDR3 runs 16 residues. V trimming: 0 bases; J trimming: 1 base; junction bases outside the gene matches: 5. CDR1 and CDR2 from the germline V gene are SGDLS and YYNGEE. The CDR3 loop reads CASSVETGVFQETQYF. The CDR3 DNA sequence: TGTGCCAGCAGCGTAGAGACAGGGGTCTTCCAAGAGACCCAGTACTTC.

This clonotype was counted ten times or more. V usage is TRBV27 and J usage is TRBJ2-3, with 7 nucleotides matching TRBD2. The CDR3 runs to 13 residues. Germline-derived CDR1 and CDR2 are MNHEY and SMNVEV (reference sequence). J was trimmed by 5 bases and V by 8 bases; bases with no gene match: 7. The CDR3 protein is CASWEGRGDTQYF. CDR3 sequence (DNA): TGTGCCAGCTGGGAGGGTCGTGGAGATACGCAGTATTTT.

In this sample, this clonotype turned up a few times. The CDR3 region has the DNA TGTGCCAGCAGCCAGGGTGGCGGCCCTGTTACGCAGTATTTT. It encodes CASSQGGGPVTQYF. The chain combines TRBV6-2 or TRBV6-3 with TRBJ2-3; D might be TRBD1 (5 bases). The CDR3 consists of 14 residues. Germline CDR1 reads MNHEY; CDR2 reads SVGEGT. V was pared by 6 bases and J by 8 bases, with 18 bases between.